One TCR beta chain is described in this entry. Its antigen is not known. This sample was taken from a study of OX40 agonist ivuxolimab in advanced cancers. Sequencing was performed with immunoSEQ multiplex PCR; in TCRdb, only in-frame clones are kept and a portion is missing. The top ten clones hold roughly 18% of a sample with tens of thousands of clones, around 93% of them seen once. Study results and caveats: Within 6 weeks, CD4+ and CD8+ blood T cells expanded clonally at 0.1 to 3.0 mg/kg. Still undetermined is the antigen specificity of the expanded peripheral T cells.

The sequencing used CD4+ or CD8+ T cells sorted from blood, collected in a trial of the OX40 agonist ivuxolimab. This clonotype originated in an adult with an advanced solid tumor such as melanoma, head and neck, liver or kidney cancer.

The CDR3, as DNA: TGTGCCTGGGGGGGACTAGCGGATTACAATGAGCAGTTCTTC. This sequence encodes CAWGGLADYNEQFF. This chain joins TRBV30 and TRBJ2-1; 11 nucleotides match TRBD2. The CDR3 has 14 amino acids. V was clipped by 5 bases and J by 4 bases; unmatched bases: 4. The germline V gene encodes CDR1 GTSNPN and CDR2 SVGIG (reference sequence).